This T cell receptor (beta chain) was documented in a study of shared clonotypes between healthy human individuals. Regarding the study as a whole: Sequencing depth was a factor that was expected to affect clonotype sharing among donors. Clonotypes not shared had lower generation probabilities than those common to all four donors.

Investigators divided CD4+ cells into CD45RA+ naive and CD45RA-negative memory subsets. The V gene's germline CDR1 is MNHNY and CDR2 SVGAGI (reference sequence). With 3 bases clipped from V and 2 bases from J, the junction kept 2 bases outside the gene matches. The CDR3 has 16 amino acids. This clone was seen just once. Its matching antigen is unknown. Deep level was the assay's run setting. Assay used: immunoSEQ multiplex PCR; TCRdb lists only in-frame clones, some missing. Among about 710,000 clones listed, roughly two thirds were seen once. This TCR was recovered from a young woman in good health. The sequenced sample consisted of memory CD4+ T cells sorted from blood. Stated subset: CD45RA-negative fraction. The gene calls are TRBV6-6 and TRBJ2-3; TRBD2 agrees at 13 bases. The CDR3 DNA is TGTGCCAGCAGTTATACTAGCGGGAGGGCCACAGATACGCAGTATTTT. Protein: CASSYTSGRATDTQYF.